The 25 T cell receptor beta chains below all came from one sample that was sequenced in a study of blood T cell repertoires in COVID-19. Profiled with immunoSEQ multiplex PCR; TCRdb holds only in-frame clones, not every one. This table has roughly 220,000 clones, 70% to 90% appearing once. Sequenced: PBMCs or T cells enriched from blood (not recorded which). The receptors were gathered from a woman between 45 and 65 years old with acute COVID-19.

The chain recombines TRBV7-9 with TRBJ2-1; 8 bases line up with TRBD1. Trimming removed 4 bases from V and 5 bases from J; junction bases left unmatched: 7. Germline V gives CDR1 SEHNR, CDR2 FQNEAQ (reference sequence). The CDR3 is 15 residues long. The CDR3 here is CASSSSGQANNEQFF. For the CDR3, the DNA is TGTGCCAGCAGCTCTTCGGGACAGGCTAACAATGAGCAGTTCTTC.

V usage is TRBV7-9 and J usage is TRBJ1-1; 9 nucleotides line up with TRBD1. Germline values: CDR1 SEHNR, CDR2 FQNEAQ (reference sequence). The CDR3 sequence is 13 residues long. Unmatched junction bases numbered 1, after V lost 4 bases and J lost 4 bases. In nucleotides, the CDR3 is TGTGCCAGCAGCTGGGACAGGGCCACTGAAGCTTTCTTT. Its protein is CASSWDRATEAFF.

Only a few counts were recorded for this clone. The V and J genes are TRBV6-6 and TRBJ2-5; D unresolved. CDR3 length: 11 residues. The germline CDR1 and CDR2 sequences are MNHNY and SVGAGI (reference sequence). The germline V and J ends were trimmed by 6 bases and 6 bases, with 8 bases remaining between them. CDR3 bases: TGTGCCAGCAGCGTTATCCAGACCCAGTACTTC. Translating gives CASSVIQTQYF.

The chain recombines TRBV6-4 with TRBJ2-3; perhaps TRBD2 as D (5 bases). The germline V gene has CDR1 MRHNA and CDR2 SNTAGT. Trimming took off 5 bases at V and 0 bases at J, with 15 bases between the two ends. The CDR3 extends over 16 amino acids. Here the CDR3 DNA reads TGTGCCAGCAGTCCCGGGATCAACCCTAGCACAGATACGCAGTATTTT. Amino acids: CASSPGINPSTDTQYF.

This chain uses TRBV27 with TRBJ1-5; the D is unclear. Looked up from germline, CDR1 is MNHEY and CDR2 is SMNVEV (reference sequence). The CDR3 is 12 residues long. V lost 3 bases to trimming and J lost 11 bases, with 11 bases between them. The CDR3 region is CASSFWPEAQHF. In DNA form, the CDR3 reads TGTGCCAGCAGTTTCTGGCCCGAAGCCCAGCATTTT.

The chain links TRBV4-2 to TRBJ2-1, with 11 bases identical to TRBD2. Germline V CDR1 and CDR2: LGHNA, YNFKEQ. This CDR3 is built from 20 residues. The V and J ends lost 0 bases and 6 bases, in that order; junction bases with no gene match: 16. The CDR3 spells CASSQDILRLAGSARNEQFF. DNA for the CDR3: TGTGCCAGCAGCCAAGATATCCTCCGACTAGCGGGATCCGCCCGCAATGAGCAGTTCTTC.

The chain has TRBV25-1 and TRBJ2-7; D perhaps matches TRBD1 (6 bases). V was trimmed by 4 bases and J by 3 bases, leaving 13 bases between them. This CDR3 is 14 amino acids long. From germline, CDR1 is MGHDK and CDR2 SYGVNS. The DNA of the CDR3 is TGTGCCAGCAGTGTGACAGGTAGTGTCTACGAGCAGTACTTC. As protein: CASSVTGSVYEQYF.

This CDR3 is CASSQDRGLLTYNEQFF. The CDR3 nucleotides are TGTGCCAGCAGCCAAGATCGAGGGCTCCTAACCTACAATGAGCAGTTCTTC. The gene calls are TRBV14 and TRBJ2-1, with D possibly TRBD2 on 5 matching bases. V was pared by 0 bases and J by 2 bases, with 14 bases between. CDR3 length equals 17 residues. Germline loops: CDR1 SGHDN, CDR2 FVKESK.

The gene calls are TRBV7-2 and TRBJ1-1, with a weak D call TRBD1 (6 bases). Between the trimmed V and J ends, which lost 2 bases and 5 bases, there was a span of 12 bases. The CDR3 sequence is 14 residues long. Germline V gene lookup returns CDR1 SGHTA and CDR2 FQGNSA. The CDR3 DNA reads as TGTGCCAGCAGCTTATTTCCAGGGACAACTGAAGCTTTCTTT. Translated, it gives CASSLFPGTTEAFF.

The CDR3 loop is CASSLPGAGANVLTF. The CDR3 nucleotides read TGTGCCAGTAGTCTCCCAGGGGCTGGGGCCAACGTCCTGACTTTC. The chain has TRBV19 and TRBJ2-6, with D possibly matching TRBD1 (6 bases). Trimming shortened V by 5 bases and J by 2 bases, and 10 bases separated the two germline ends. Germline lookup yields CDR1 LNHDA and CDR2 SQIVND (reference sequence). The CDR3 loop spans 15 amino acids.

V is TRBV27 and J is TRBJ2-5, with 12 bases fitting TRBD1. The V gene end was trimmed by 1 base and the J gene end by 3 bases; junction bases not matched to a gene: 6. The germline gives CDR1 MNHEY, CDR2 SMNVEV (reference sequence). The CDR3 is made up of 17 amino acids. The CDR3 reads CASSLWGGTGGKETQYF. CDR3 nucleotide sequence: TGTGCCAGCAGTTTATGGGGCGGGACAGGGGGCAAAGAGACCCAGTACTTC.

The rearrangement joins TRBV11-2 to TRBJ1-5; no firm D call. CDR1 is SGHAT, CDR2 FQNNGV, per germline. Trimming removed 5 bases from V and 5 bases from J, with 10 bases in between. This CDR3 is 13 amino acids long. The CDR3 coding sequence is TGTGCCAGCAGCCTGGACTACTATCAGCCCCAGCATTTT. Residues: CASSLDYYQPQHF.

V gene TRBV5-1 combines with J gene TRBJ1-2; 9 bases match TRBD1. The germline V gene encodes CDR1 SGHRS and CDR2 YFSETQ. The CDR3 extends over 14 amino acids. Trimming took 1 base from V and 5 from J; bases not matched to a gene: 3. CDR3 in amino acids: CASSLYGTGYGYTF. The CDR3 DNA follows: TGCGCCAGCAGCTTGTATGGGACAGGGTATGGCTACACCTTC. Full variable domain (missing parts from reference TRBV5-1 and TRBJ1-2): KAGVTQTPRYLIKTRGQQVTLSCSPISGHRSVSWYQQTPGQGLQFLFEYFSETQRNKGNFPGRFSGRQFSNSRSEMNVSTLELGDSALYLCASSLYGTGYGYTFGSGTRLTVV.

The rearrangement uses TRBV7-9 and TRBJ2-3; 8 bases map to TRBD2. The CDR3 loop spans 16 amino acids. Trimming cost V 5 bases and J 6 bases; bases outside gene matches: 13. Germline V gives CDR1 SEHNR, CDR2 FQNEAQ (reference sequence). The CDR3 bases are TGTGCCAGCAGCCCAAGCCATGCTAGCGGGCGTGATACGCAGTATTTT. It translates to CASSPSHASGRDTQYF.

This chain connects TRBV28 to TRBJ1-6; tentative D call: TRBD1 (6 bases). This CDR3 is 17 amino acids long. CDR1 is MDHEN, CDR2 SYDVKM, per germline. Deletions cut 6 bases from V and 2 bases from J, with 17 bases between. Here the CDR3 DNA reads TGTGCCAGCAGCGGCCGGGACACGAGCACCTATAATTCACCCCTCCACTTT. It encodes CASSGRDTSTYNSPLHF.

The chain employs TRBV29-1 and TRBJ1-1; D is unresolved. Trimming shortened V by 8 bases and J by 0 bases, and 13 bases separated the two germline ends. The length of the CDR3 is 13 residues. Germline values: CDR1 SQVTM, CDR2 ANQGSEA. As DNA, the CDR3 is TGCAGCCTTTCGAGGGCTCTGAACACTGAAGCTTTCTTT. It is translated as CSLSRALNTEAFF.

V is TRBV5-1 and J is TRBJ2-7, with 9 bases aligning to TRBD2. This CDR3 has 14 residues. Germline V CDR1 and CDR2: SGHRS, YFSETQ. V shed 0 bases, J shed 7 bases, and the junction held 5 bases outside the gene matches. The CDR3 DNA follows: TGCGCCAGCAGCTTGGGTGTAGCGGGAGAGGAGCAGTACTTC. Its protein is CASSLGVAGEEQYF.

V usage is TRBV5-6 and J usage is TRBJ1-1; 7 bases match TRBD1. Germline CDR1 reads SGHDT; CDR2 reads YYEEEE. The V segment lost 2 bases and the J segment 5 bases; nucleotides outside the gene matches: 6. The length of the CDR3 is 14 residues. In nucleotides, the CDR3 is TGTGCCAGCAGCTTAGGGGGCTCGAGGACTGAAGCTTTCTTT. Its translation is CASSLGGSRTEAFF.

This chain links TRBV7-2 with TRBJ1-3; 7 nucleotides agree with TRBD1. The CDR3 length is 16 residues. Germline assignment: CDR1 SGHTA and CDR2 FQGNSA. J was trimmed by 1 base and V by 8 bases; bases with no gene match: 11. CDR3 residues: CASAPGQRTSGNTIYF. CDR3 nucleotide sequence: TGTGCCAGCGCACCGGGACAGCGAACGTCTGGAAACACCATATATTTT.

CDR3 sequence reads: CASSPPPVGGEQYF. The CDR3 DNA sequence: TGTGCCAGCTCACCACCTCCCGTCGGGGGCGAGCAGTACTTC. The V call is TRBV18, the J call TRBJ2-7; TRBD2 might be the D (6 bases). The germline CDR1 and CDR2 sequences are KGHSH and LQKENI. The CDR3 contains 14 residues. V lost 0 bases, J lost 6 bases, and 12 bases lay in between.

This chain joins TRBV6-6 and TRBJ2-1; TRBD2 matches at 7 bases. The CDR3 extends over 12 amino acids. Germline V gene data show CDR1 as MNHNY and CDR2 as SVGAGI (reference sequence). The ends lost 8 bases at V and 10 bases at J; junction bases unmatched: 8. The CDR3 here is CASWRELGEQFF. The CDR3 nucleotides are TGTGCCAGCTGGCGGGAGTTAGGAGAGCAGTTCTTC.

The gene calls are TRBV19 and TRBJ1-5; a weak D match, TRBD1 (6 bases). The germline V gene encodes CDR1 LNHDA and CDR2 SQIVND (reference sequence). V was clipped by 1 base and J by 5 bases, with 12 bases between them. CDR3 length: 15 amino acids. The CDR3 loop reads CASSIVGGGDQPQHF. The CDR3 region has the DNA TGTGCCAGTAGTATAGTAGGGGGAGGGGATCAGCCCCAGCATTTT.

V usage is TRBV5-4 and J usage is TRBJ1-6, with 7 bases aligning to TRBD1. Germline V gene lookup returns CDR1 SGHNT and CDR2 YYREEE (reference sequence). This CDR3 is built from 13 residues. V gave up 5 bases and J gave up 9 bases; unmatched junction bases: 5. The DNA for the CDR3 is TGTGCCAGCAGTTATCAGGGGGGTTCACCCCTCCACTTT. Protein: CASSYQGGSPLHF.

CDR3 nucleotides: TGTGCCAGCAGTTACTCGACTAGCGGGTTCTACGAGCAGTACTTC. Translated, it gives CASSYSTSGFYEQYF. The genes are TRBV6-5 and TRBJ2-7, with TRBD2 matching over 10 bases. The V segment lost 0 bases and the J segment 3 bases; nucleotides outside the gene matches: 2. The CDR3 spans 15 residues. Germline-derived CDR1 and CDR2 are MNHEY and SVGAGI.

The chain recombines TRBV5-5 with TRBJ1-6; 7 nucleotides agree with TRBD1. Germline CDR1 and CDR2: SGHKS and YYEKEE (reference sequence). The CDR3 spans 17 residues. V was pared by 4 bases and J by 3 bases, with 10 bases of the junction left unmatched. For the CDR3, the DNA is TGTGCCAGCAGCCCCGGGACAGTGAGTCACTATAATTCACCCCTCCACTTT. Protein: CASSPGTVSHYNSPLHF. Drawing the rest from reference TRBV5-5 and TRBJ1-6, the complete variable domain is DAGVTQSPTHLIKTRGQQVTLRCSPISGHKSVSWYQQVLGQGPQFIFQYYEKEERGRGNFPDRFSARQFPNYSSELNVNALLLGDSALYLCASSPGTVSHYNSPLHFGNGTRLTVT.